The clone carrying this T cell receptor (beta chain) has only a few counts. What it recognizes is unknown. This entry is derived from a study of CD8+ T cells in alopecia areata. About the study: Administration of oral tofacitinib to treated patients was at 5 to 10 mg twice daily.

The germline V gene encodes CDR1 GTSNPN and CDR2 SVGIG (reference sequence). Trimming stripped 0 bases from V and 1 base from J, with 24 bases between. CDR3 length: 19 residues. Findings and limits, study-wide: Affected scalp, especially in alopecia totalis/universalis, had a higher clonality than normal scalp did.

As the sequencing template, cDNA was produced by extracting RNA and reverse transcribing it. Sequencing used immunoSEQ multiplex PCR; TCRdb keeps in-frame clones, though not all of them. The table shows 150,000 to 200,000 clones, with around 60% occurring only once. PBMC-derived CD4+ and CD8+ T cells were sorted. The V and J genes are TRBV30 and TRBJ1-2; TRBD1 is a possible D gene (6 bases). The material was CD4+ T cells sorted from blood, obtained at week 0. The receptor was derived from a human donor with alopecia areata. Here the CDR3 reads CAWSVFYPRTAKDNYGYTF. The CDR3 bases are TGTGCCTGGAGTGTATTTTACCCTAGGACAGCAAAAGATAACTATGGCTACACCTTC.